This T cell receptor (beta chain) came from a study of regulatory T cells in long-lasting Graves disease. Points on this clonotype: Its specificity is not known.

Study results and limitations: When disease was persistent, TRBV28, TRBJ1-2 and TRBJ2-5 were the favored segments.

Time point given: newly diagnosed GD, antithyroid drugs for less than 3 months. Researchers made the TCR library from RNA that was extracted from PBMCs. The CDR3 spans 15 residues. Trimming shortened V by 4 bases and J by 6 bases, and 15 bases separated the two germline ends. The germline V gene has CDR1 LGHNA and CDR2 YNFKEQ. Investigators prepared the TCR beta libraries by applying iRepertoire HTBI primers and Arm-PCR of CDR3 regions. From the multiplex PCR reads, TCRdb called clonotypes with MiXCR, one entry per CDR3 protein. Here the sample spans 420,000 or so distinct CDR3 sequences, around 17% being singletons. These records were also assigned to another study, of T cells in Graves' hyperthyroidism and ophthalmopathy.

The J gene is TRBJ2-2, the V gene TRBV4-2; a weak D match, TRBD1 (6 bases). The starting material was peripheral blood mononuclear cells (PBMCs), obtained at new diagnosis, from a patient treated with antithyroid drugs. The receptor was isolated from a woman between 18 and 29 years old with Graves disease. The chain's CDR3 is CASSLSRGYAGELFF. The CDR3 coding sequence is TGTGCCAGCAGCCTCTCCAGGGGTTACGCCGGGGAGCTGTTTTTT.